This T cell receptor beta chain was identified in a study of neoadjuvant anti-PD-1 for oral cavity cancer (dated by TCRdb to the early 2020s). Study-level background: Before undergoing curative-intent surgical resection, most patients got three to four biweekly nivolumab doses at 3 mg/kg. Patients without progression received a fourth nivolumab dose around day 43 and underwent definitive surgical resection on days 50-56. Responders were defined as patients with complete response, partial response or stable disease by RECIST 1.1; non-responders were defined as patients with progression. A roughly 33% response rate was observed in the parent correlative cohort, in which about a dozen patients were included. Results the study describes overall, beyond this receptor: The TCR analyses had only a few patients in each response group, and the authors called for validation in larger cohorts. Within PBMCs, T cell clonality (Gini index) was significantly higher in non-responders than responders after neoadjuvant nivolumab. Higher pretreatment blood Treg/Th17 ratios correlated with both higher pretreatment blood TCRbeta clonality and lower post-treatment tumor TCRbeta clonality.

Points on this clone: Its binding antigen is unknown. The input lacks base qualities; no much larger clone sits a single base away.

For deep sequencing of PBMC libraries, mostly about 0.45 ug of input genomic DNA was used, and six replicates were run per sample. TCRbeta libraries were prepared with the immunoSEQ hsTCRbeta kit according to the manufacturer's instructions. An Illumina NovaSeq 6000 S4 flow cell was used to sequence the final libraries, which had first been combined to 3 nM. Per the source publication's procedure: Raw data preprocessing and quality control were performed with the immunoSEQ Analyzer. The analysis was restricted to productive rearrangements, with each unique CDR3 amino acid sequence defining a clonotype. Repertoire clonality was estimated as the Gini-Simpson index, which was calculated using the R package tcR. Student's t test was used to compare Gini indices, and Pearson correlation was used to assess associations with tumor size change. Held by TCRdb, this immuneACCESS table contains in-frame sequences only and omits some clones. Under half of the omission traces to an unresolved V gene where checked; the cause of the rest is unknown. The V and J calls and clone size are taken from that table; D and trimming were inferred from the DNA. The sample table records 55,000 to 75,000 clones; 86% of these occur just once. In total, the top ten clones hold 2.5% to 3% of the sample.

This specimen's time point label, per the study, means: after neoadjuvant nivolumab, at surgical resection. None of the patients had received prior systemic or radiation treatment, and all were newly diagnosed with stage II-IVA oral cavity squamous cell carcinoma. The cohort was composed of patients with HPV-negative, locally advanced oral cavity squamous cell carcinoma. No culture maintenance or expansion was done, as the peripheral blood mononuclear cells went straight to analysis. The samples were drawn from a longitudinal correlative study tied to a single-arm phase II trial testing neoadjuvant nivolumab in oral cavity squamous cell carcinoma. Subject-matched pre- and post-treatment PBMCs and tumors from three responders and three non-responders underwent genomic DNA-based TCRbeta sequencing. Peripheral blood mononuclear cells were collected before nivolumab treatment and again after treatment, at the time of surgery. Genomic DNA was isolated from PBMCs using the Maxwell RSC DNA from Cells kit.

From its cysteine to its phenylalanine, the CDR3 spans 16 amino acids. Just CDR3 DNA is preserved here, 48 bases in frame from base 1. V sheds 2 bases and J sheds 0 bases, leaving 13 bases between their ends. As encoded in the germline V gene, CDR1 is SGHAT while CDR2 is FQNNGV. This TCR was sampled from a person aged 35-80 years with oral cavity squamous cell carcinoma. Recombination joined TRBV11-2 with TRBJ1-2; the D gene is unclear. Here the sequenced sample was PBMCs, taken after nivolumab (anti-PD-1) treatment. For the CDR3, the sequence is CASSLIADPANYGYTF. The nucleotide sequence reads TGTGCCAGCAGCTTAATTGCGGACCCCGCTAACTATGGCTACACCTTC.